These 10 T cell receptor beta chains were sequenced from one sample in a study of beta chain features in type 1 diabetes. The authors reverse transcribed all of the isolated RNA, so sequencing captured expressed TCRB transcripts. Clones were sequenced by immunoSEQ multiplex PCR, and TCRdb holds only the in-frame ones, with some missing. This sample has 160,000 or so clones, with 11% found just once. The specimen sequenced was central memory CD4+ T cells from blood. The receptors shown here come from a young man in good health.

This clone was seen only a few times. The chain is built from TRBV7-6 and TRBJ2-7; weak D call: TRBD1 (5 bases). V dropped 4 bases and J dropped 2 bases, with 15 bases sitting between them. This CDR3 comprises 15 residues. Germline-derived CDR1 and CDR2 are SGHVS and FNYEAQ. CDR3 in amino acids: CASSSMEGVTYEQYF. In DNA, the CDR3 is TGTGCCAGCAGCTCTATGGAAGGGGTTACCTACGAGCAGTACTTC.

The rearrangement links TRBV10-3 to TRBJ2-2, with TRBD2 identical over 13 bases. The CDR3 runs 17 residues. V gave up 10 bases and J gave up 4 bases; unmatched junction bases: 12. Germline V gives CDR1 ENHRY, CDR2 SYGVKD. Here the CDR3 DNA reads TGTGCCACGGCACGGACTAGCGGGAGTGCGGTCACCGGGGAGCTGTTTTTT. Translation gives CATARTSGSAVTGELFF.

In its sample, this clone was seen a few times. The gene calls are TRBV4-3 and TRBJ2-1; 11 bases align to TRBD2. Looked up from germline, CDR1 is LGHNA and CDR2 is YSLEER. The V gene end was trimmed by 4 bases and the J gene end by 7 bases; junction bases not matched to a gene: 18. CDR3 length equals 19 residues. In DNA form, the CDR3 reads TGCGCCAGCAGCCCAACCCCTAGCGGGGGGACGGGCGAGCGGAATGAGCAGTTCTTC. This sequence encodes CASSPTPSGGTGERNEQFF.

This clone was observed a few times. The chain combines TRBV29-1 with TRBJ1-2, with D perhaps matching TRBD1 (5 bases). Germline V CDR1 and CDR2: SQVTM, ANQGSEA. The CDR3 has 15 amino acids. Trimming took off 7 bases at V and 0 bases at J, with 18 bases between the two ends. The CDR3 sequence is CSAPMPDSSNYGYTF. For the CDR3, the DNA is TGCAGCGCACCGATGCCAGACAGTTCTAACTATGGCTACACCTTC.

This sequence joins TRBV5-6 and TRBJ2-7, with D possibly matching TRBD1 (5 bases). Germline lookup yields CDR1 SGHDT and CDR2 YYEEEE. The CDR3 length is 15 residues. The V end lost 2 bases, the J end lost 2 bases, and 14 bases lay between the germline ends. The CDR3 nucleotides read TGTGCCAGCAGCTTCCTCCAGGGCAGCACCTACGAGCAGTACTTC. Translated, it gives CASSFLQGSTYEQYF.

The chain's CDR3 is CASSPGTSGMSTDTQYF. CDR3 DNA sequence: TGTGCCAGCAGCCCCGGGACTAGCGGGATGAGCACAGATACGCAGTATTTT. The chain couples TRBV7-3 to TRBJ2-3; TRBD2 matches 13 bases. The CDR3 consists of 17 residues. V gave up 5 bases and J gave up 0 bases; unmatched junction bases: 5. Germline CDR1 SGHTA, CDR2 FQGTGA.

This clone was seen a few times. The CDR3 DNA reads as TGTGCCAGCAACGAGGGTTGGAATGAGCAGTTCTTC. Amino acids: CASNEGWNEQFF. J is TRBJ2-1 and V is TRBV6-6; weak D call: TRBD2 (5 bases). CDR1 is MNHNY, CDR2 SVGAGI, per germline (reference sequence). Trimming cost V 7 bases and J 7 bases, with 11 bases left between them. The CDR3 is made up of 12 amino acids.

This clone was counted ten times or more. The chain employs TRBV4-2 and TRBJ1-1, with no clear D. Germline V gene sequence: CDR1 LGHNA, CDR2 YNFKEQ. This CDR3 region has 15 residues. The V end was cut by 0 bases, the J end by 3 bases, with 11 bases between. CDR3: CASSQEGSRDTEAFF. Written as DNA, the CDR3 is TGTGCCAGCAGCCAAGAAGGCAGCCGGGACACTGAAGCTTTCTTT.

This clone was seen more than once but under ten times. The chain recombines TRBV28 with TRBJ2-5, with 10 bases identical to TRBD1. The CDR3 spans 15 residues. V was pared by 6 bases and J by 4 bases, with 8 bases of the junction left unmatched. CDR1 and CDR2 from the germline V gene are MDHEN and SYDVKM. CDR3: CASSPRTGGRETQYF. CDR3 nucleotide sequence: TGTGCCAGCAGCCCACGGACAGGGGGGCGAGAGACCCAGTACTTC.

The rearrangement links TRBV11-2 to TRBJ1-3; TRBD1 aligns across 8 bases. With V trimmed by 6 bases and J by 4 bases, 5 bases remained unmatched. In germline, CDR1 is SGHAT, CDR2 FQNNGV. The CDR3 totals 14 residues. The CDR3 DNA reads as TGTGCCAGCAGTTCCGACAGGGGAGGAAACACCATATATTTT. Encoded protein: CASSSDRGGNTIYF.